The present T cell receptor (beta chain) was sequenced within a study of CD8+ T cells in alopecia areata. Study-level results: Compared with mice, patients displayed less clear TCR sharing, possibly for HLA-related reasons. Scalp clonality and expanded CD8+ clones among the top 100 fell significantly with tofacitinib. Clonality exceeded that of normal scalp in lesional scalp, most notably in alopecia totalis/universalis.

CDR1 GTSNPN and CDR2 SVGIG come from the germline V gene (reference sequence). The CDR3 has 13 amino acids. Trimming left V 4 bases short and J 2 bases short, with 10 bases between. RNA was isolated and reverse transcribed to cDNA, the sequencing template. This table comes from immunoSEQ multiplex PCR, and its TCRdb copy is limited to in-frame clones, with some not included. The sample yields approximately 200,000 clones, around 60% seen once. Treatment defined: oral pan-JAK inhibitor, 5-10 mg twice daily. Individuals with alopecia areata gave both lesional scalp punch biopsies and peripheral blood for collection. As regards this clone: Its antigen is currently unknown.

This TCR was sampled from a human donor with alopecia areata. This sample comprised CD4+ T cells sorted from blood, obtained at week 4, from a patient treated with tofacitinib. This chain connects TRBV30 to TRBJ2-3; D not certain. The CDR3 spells CAWTRGSTDTQYF. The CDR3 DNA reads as TGTGCCTGGACCCGAGGTTCCACAGATACGCAGTATTTT. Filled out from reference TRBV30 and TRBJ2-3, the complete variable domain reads SQTIHQWPATLVQPVGSPLSLECTVEGTSNPNLYWYRQAAGRGLQLLFYSVGIGQISSEVPQNLSASRPQDRQFILSSKKLLLSDSGFYLCAWTRGSTDTQYFGPGTRLTVL.